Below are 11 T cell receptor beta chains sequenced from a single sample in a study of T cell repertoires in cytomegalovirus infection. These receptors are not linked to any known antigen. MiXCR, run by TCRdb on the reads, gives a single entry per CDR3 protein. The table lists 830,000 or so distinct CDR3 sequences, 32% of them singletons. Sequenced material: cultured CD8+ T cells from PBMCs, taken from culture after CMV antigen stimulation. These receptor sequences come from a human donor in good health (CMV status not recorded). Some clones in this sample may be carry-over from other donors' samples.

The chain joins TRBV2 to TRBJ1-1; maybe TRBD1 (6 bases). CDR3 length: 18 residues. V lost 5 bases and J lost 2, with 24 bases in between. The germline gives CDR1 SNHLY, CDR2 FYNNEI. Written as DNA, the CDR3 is TGTGCCAGCAGTTTCGGGACATTCGGAGATTGGCATAACACTGAAGCTTTCTTT. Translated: CASSFGTFGDWHNTEAFF. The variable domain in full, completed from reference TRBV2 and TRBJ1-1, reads EPEVTQTPSHQVTQMGQEVILRCVPISNHLYFYWYRQILGQKVEFLVSFYNNEISEKSEIFDDQFSVERPDGSNFTLKIRSTKLEDSAMYFCASSFGTFGDWHNTEAFFGQGTRLTVV.

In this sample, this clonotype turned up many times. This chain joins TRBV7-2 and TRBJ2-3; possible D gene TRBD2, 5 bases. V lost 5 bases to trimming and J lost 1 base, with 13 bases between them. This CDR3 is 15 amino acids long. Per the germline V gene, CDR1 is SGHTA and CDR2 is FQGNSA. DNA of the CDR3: TGTGCCAGCAGCGCGAGGACTTTAGGCACAGATACGCAGTATTTT. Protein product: CASSARTLGTDTQYF. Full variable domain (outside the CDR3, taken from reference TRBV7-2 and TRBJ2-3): GAGVSQSPSNKVTEKGKDVELRCDPISGHTALYWYRQSLGQGLEFLIYFQGNSAPDKSGLPSDRFSAERTGGSVSTLTIQRTQQEDSAVYLCASSARTLGTDTQYFGPGTRLTVL.

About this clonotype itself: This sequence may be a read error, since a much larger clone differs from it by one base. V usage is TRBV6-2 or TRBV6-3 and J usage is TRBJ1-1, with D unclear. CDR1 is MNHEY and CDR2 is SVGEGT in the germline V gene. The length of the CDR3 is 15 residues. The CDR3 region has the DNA TGTGTCAGCAGTTACTCGGCGACAACGAACACTGAAGCTTTCTTT. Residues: CVSSYSATTNTEAFF.

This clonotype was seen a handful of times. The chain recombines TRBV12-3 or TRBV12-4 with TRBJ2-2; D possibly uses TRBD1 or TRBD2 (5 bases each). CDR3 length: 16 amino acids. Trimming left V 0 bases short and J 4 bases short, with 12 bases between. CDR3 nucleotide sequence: TGTGCCAGCAGTTTAGCGGGGGTCTCTGTCACCGGGGAGCTGTTTTTT. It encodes CASSLAGVSVTGELFF.

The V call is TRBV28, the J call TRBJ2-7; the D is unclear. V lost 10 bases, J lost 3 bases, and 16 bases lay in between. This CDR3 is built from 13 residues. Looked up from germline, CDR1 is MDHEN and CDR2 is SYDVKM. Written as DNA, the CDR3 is TGTGCCACCAACCAAGGGCAATACTACGAGCAGTACGTC. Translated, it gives CATNQGQYYEQYV.

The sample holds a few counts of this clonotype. This CDR3 is CASSLDLGRDSPLHF. Here the CDR3 DNA reads TGTGCCAGCAGCTTAGATCTGGGGAGGGATTCACCCCTCCACTTT. J is TRBJ1-6 and V is TRBV11-2; no definite D call. Germline lookup yields CDR1 SGHAT and CDR2 FQNNGV. The V gene lost 0 bases and the J gene lost 8 bases, with 11 bases spanning the gap. There are 15 residues in the CDR3.

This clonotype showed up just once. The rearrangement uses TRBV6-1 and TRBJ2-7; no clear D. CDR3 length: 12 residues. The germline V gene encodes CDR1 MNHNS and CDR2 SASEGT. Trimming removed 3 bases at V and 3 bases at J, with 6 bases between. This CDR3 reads CASSEYYYEQYF. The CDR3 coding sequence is TGTGCCAGCAGTGAGTACTACTACGAGCAGTACTTC.

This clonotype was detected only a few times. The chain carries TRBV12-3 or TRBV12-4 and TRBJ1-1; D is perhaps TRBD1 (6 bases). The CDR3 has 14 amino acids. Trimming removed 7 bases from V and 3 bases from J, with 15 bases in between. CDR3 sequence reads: CASTLAGVDTEAFF. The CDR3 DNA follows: TGTGCCAGCACCCTGGCAGGGGTGGACACTGAAGCTTTCTTT.

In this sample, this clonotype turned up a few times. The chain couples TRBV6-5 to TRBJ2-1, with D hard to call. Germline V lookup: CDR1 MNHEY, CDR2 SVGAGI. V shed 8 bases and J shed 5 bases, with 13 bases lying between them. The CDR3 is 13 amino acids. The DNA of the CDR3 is TGTGCCAGCCGGTCGGAGCACCACAATGAGCAGTTCTTC. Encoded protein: CASRSEHHNEQFF.

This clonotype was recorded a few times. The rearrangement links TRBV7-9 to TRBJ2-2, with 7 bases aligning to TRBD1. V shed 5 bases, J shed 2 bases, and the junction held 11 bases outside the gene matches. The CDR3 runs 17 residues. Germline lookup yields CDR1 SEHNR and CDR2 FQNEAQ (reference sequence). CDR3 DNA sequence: TGTGCCAGCAGCCGGCCGCGACAGGGAAAAAACACCGGGGAGCTGTTTTTT. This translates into CASSRPRQGKNTGELFF. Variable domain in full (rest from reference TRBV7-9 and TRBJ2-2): DTGVSQNPRHKITKRGQNVTFRCDPISEHNRLYWYRQTLGQGPEFLTYFQNEAQLEKSRLLSDRFSAERPKGSFSTLEIQRTEQGDSAMYLCASSRPRQGKNTGELFFGEGSRLTVL.

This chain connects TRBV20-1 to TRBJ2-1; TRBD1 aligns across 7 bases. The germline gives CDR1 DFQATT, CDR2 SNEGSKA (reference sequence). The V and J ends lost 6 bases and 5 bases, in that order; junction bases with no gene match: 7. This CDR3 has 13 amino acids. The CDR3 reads CSARRQGNNEQFF. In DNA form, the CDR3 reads TGCAGTGCAAGAAGACAGGGCAACAATGAGCAGTTCTTC.